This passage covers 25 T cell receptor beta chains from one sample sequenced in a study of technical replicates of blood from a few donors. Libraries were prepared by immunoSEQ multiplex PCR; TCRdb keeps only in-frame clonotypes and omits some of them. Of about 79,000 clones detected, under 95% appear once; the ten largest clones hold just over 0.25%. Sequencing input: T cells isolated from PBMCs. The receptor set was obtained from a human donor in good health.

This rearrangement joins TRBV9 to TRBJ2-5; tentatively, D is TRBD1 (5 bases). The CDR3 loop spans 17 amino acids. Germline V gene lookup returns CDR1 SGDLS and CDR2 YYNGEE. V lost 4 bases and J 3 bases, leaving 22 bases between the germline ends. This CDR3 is CASSSSPQAGREETQYF. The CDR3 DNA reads TGTGCCAGCAGCTCCTCCCCCCAAGCCGGCAGGGAAGAGACCCAGTACTTC.

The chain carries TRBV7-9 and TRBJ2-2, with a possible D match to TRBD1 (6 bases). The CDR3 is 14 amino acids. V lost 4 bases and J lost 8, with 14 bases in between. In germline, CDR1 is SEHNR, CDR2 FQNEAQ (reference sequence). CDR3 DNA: TGTGCCAGCAGCTCCGTCCAGGGGTTAGGGGAGCTGTTTTTT. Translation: CASSSVQGLGELFF.

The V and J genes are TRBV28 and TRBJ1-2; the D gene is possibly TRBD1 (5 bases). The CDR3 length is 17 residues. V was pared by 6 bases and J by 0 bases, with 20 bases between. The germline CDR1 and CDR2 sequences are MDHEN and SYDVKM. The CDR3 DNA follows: TGTGCCAGCAGAGATGACAGCGTTATACCCTCTAACTATGGCTACACCTTC. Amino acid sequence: CASRDDSVIPSNYGYTF.

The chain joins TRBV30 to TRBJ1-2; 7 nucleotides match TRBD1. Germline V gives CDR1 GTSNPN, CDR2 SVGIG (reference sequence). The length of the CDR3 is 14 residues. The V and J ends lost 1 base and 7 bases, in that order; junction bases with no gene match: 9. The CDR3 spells CAWSAQQGRGGYTF. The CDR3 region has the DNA TGTGCCTGGAGTGCTCAACAGGGGAGAGGTGGCTACACCTTC.

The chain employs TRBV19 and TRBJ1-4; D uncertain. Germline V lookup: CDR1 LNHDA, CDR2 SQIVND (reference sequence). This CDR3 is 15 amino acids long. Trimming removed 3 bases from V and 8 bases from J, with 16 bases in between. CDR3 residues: CASSIPAGGGEKLFF. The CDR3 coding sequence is TGTGCCAGTAGTATCCCCGCAGGAGGAGGAGAAAAACTGTTTTTT. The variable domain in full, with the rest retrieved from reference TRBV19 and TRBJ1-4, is DGGITQSPKYLFRKEGQNVTLSCEQNLNHDAMYWYRQDPGQGLRLIYYSQIVNDFQKGDIAEGYSVSREKKESFPLTVTSAQKNPTAFYLCASSIPAGGGEKLFFGSGTQLSVL.

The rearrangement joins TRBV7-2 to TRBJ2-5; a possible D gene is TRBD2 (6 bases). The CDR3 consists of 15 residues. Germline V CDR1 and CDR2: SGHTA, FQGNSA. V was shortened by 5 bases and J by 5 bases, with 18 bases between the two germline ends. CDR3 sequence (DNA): TGTGCCAGCAGCCTGGGGGTAGCGGCCGTCGAGACCCAGTACTTC. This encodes CASSLGVAAVETQYF.

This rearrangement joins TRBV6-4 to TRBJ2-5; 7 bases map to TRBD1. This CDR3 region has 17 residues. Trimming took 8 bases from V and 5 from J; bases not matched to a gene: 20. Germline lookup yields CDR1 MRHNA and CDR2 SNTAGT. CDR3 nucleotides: TGTGCCAGCCATTCCGCACCTTCTGACAGGGCACCGGAGACCCAGTACTTC. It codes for CASHSAPSDRAPETQYF.

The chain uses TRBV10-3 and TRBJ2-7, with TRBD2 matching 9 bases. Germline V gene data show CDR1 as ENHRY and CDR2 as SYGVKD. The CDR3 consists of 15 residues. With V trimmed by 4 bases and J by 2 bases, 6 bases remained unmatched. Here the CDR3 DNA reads TGTGCCATCAGTGGGACAGCGGGAGGCCCCTACGAGCAGTACTTC. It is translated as CAISGTAGGPYEQYF.

CDR3 region: CAWSKGGGLEETQYF. The CDR3 region has the DNA TGTGCCTGGAGTAAAGGCGGGGGGTTGGAAGAGACCCAGTACTTC. This chain links TRBV30 with TRBJ2-5; TRBD2 aligns across 8 bases. The J segment lost 3 bases and the V segment lost 2 bases, leaving 8 bases of the junction unmatched. Per germline, CDR1 GTSNPN and CDR2 SVGIG (reference sequence). The length of the CDR3 is 15 residues.

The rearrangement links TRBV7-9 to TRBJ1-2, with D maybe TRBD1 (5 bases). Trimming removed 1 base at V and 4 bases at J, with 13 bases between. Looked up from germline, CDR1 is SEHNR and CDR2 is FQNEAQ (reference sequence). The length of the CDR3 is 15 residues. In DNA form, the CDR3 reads TGTGCCAGCAGCTTAGTGCTGCAAGACAGCTATGGCTACACCTTC. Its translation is CASSLVLQDSYGYTF.

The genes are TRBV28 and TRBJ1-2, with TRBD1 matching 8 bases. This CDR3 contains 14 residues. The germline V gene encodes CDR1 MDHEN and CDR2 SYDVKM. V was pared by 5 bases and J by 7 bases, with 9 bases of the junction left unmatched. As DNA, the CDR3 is TGTGCCAGCAGTCCTACCGGGACAGGAGGTGGCTACACCTTC. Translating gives CASSPTGTGGGYTF.

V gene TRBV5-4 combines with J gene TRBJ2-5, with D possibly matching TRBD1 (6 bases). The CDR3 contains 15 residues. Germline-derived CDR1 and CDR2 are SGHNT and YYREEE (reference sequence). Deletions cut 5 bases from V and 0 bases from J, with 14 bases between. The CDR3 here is CASSLGQQYQETQYF. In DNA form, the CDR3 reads TGTGCCAGCAGTCTAGGACAGCAGTACCAAGAGACCCAGTACTTC.

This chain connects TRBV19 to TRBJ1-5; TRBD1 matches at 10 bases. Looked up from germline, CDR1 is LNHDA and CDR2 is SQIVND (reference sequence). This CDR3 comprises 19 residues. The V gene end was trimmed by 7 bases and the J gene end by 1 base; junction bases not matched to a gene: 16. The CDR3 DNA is TGTGCCAGTATTTTTATTGGACAGGGGGTAAGGAGGAGCAATCAGCCCCAGCATTTT. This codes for CASIFIGQGVRRSNQPQHF.

CDR3 sequence reads: CASRTGGSYNEQFF. DNA for the CDR3: TGTGCCAGCAGGACAGGGGGTTCCTACAATGAGCAGTTCTTC. The chain joins TRBV6-5 to TRBJ2-1, with 9 bases matching TRBD1. The J segment lost 1 base and the V segment lost 6 bases, leaving 1 base of the junction unmatched. There are 14 residues in the CDR3. CDR1 is MNHEY, CDR2 SVGAGI, per germline.

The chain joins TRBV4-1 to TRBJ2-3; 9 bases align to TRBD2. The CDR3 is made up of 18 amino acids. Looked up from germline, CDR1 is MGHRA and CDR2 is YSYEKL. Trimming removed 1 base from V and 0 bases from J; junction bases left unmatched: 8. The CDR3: CASSQALAGSTSTDTQYF. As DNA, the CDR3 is TGCGCCAGCAGCCAAGCCCTAGCGGGGTCAACTAGCACAGATACGCAGTATTTT.

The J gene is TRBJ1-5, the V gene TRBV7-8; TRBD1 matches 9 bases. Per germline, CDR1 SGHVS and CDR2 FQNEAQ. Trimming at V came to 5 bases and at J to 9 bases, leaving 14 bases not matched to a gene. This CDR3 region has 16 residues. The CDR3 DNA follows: TGTGCCAGCAGCCCAAACTTAGACAGGGGGTGGGGGCCCCAGCATTTT. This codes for CASSPNLDRGWGPQHF.

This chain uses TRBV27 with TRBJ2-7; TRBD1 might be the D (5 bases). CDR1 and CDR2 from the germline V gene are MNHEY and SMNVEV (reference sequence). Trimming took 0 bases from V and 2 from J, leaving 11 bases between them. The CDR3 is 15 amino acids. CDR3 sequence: CASSLSPGITYEQYF. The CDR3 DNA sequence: TGTGCCAGCAGTTTATCTCCAGGGATAACCTACGAGCAGTACTTC.

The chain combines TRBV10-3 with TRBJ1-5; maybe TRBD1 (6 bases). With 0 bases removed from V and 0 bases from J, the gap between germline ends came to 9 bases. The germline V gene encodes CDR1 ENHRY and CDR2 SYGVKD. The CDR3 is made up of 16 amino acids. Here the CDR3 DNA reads TGTGCCATCAGTGAGTCCGGACAGTATAGCAATCAGCCCCAGCATTTT. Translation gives CAISESGQYSNQPQHF.

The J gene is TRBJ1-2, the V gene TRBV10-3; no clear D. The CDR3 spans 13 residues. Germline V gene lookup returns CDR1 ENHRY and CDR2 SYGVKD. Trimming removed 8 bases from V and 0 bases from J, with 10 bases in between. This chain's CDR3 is CAIRMEANYGYTF. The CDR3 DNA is TGTGCCATCCGGATGGAGGCTAACTATGGCTACACCTTC.

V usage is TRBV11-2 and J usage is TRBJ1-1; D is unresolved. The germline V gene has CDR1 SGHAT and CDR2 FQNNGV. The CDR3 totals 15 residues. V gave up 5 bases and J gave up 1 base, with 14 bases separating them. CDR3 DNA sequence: TGTGCCAGCAGCCAAATTACGCGGGAGAACACTGAAGCTTTCTTT. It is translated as CASSQITRENTEAFF.

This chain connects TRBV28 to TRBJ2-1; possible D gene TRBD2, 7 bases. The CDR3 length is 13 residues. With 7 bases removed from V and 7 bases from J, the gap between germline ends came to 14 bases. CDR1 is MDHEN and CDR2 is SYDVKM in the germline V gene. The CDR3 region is CASTGGAGNEQFF. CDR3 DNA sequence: TGTGCCAGCACGGGGGGCGCCGGGAATGAGCAGTTCTTC. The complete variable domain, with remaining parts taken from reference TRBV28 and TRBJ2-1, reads DVKVTQSSRYLVKRTGEKVFLECVQDMDHENMFWYRQDPGLGLRLIYFSYDVKMKEKGDIPEGYSVSREKKERFSLILESASTNQTSMYLCASTGGAGNEQFFGPGTRLTVL.

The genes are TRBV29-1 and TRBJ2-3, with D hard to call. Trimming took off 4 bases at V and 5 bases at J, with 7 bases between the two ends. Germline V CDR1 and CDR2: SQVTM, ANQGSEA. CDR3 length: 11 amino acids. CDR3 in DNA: TGCAGCGTTGGAGGTAGAGATACGCAGTATTTT. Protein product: CSVGGRDTQYF.

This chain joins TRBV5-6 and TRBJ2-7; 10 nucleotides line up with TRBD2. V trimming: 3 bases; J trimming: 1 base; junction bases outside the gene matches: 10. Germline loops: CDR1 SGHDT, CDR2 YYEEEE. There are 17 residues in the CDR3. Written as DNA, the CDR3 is TGTGCCAGCAGCTCGCTCGGACTAGCGGAAGATTCCTACGAGCAGTACTTC. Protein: CASSSLGLAEDSYEQYF.

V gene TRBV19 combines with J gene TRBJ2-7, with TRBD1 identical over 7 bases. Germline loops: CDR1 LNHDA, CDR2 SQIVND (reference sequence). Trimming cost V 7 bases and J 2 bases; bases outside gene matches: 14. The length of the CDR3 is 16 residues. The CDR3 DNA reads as TGTGCCAGTACCCCCGCCGGCGGACAGGCCCCCTACGAGCAGTACTTC. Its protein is CASTPAGGQAPYEQYF. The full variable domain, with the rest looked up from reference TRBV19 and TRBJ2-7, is DGGITQSPKYLFRKEGQNVTLSCEQNLNHDAMYWYRQDPGQGLRLIYYSQIVNDFQKGDIAEGYSVSREKKESFPLTVTSAQKNPTAFYLCASTPAGGQAPYEQYFGPGTRLTVT.

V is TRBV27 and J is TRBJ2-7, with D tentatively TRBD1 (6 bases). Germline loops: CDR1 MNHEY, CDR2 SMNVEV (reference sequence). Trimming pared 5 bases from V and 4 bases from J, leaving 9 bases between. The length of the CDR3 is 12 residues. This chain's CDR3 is CASSPDRYEQYF. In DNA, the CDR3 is TGTGCCAGCAGTCCGGACAGATACGAGCAGTACTTC.